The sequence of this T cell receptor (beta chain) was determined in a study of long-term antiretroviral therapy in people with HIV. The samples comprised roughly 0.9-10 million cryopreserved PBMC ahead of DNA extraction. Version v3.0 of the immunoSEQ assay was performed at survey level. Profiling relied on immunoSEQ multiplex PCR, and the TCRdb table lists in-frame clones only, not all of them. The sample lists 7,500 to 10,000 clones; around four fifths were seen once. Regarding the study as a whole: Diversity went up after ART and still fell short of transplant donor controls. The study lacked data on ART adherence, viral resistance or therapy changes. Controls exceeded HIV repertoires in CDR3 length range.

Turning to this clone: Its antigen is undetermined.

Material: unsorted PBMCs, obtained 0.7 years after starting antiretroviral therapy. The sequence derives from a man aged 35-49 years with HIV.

CDR3 DNA: TGTGCCACCTCCGGGACCGCCTACGAGCAGTACTTC. Translating gives CATSGTAYEQYF. The chain links TRBV15 to TRBJ2-7; D is possibly TRBD1 or TRBD2 (5 bases each). The germline V gene encodes CDR1 LNHNV and CDR2 YYDKDF (reference sequence). V was trimmed by 8 bases and J by 2 bases, leaving 10 bases between them. The CDR3 contains 12 residues.